The present TCR beta chain was sequenced within a study of shared clonotypes between healthy human individuals. This clone was counted once. The CDR3 runs 16 residues. Per the original data handling: Owing to the provision of junction-only sequences devoid of quality scores by immunoSEQ, filtering differed. Repertoires were generated with immunoSEQ multiplex PCR, while TCRdb's copy carries only in-frame clones and drops some. That table supplies the V and J calls and clone size; D and trimming were determined from the DNA. This table holds over 400,000 clones, about 84% found once. This receptor was obtained from a woman between 40 and 55 years old in good health. Some clones in this sample may be carry-over from other donors' samples. The genes are TRBV21-1 and TRBJ1-3; the table's D call TRBD1 went unverified against the DNA. TRBV21-1 constitutes a pseudogene. The material sequenced was PBMCs. The CDR3 sequence: CASSTETDHSGNTIYF. In DNA form, the CDR3 reads TGTGCCAGCAGCACTGAGACAGACCACTCTGGAAACACCATATATTTT.